This TCR beta chain was identified in a study of read filtering for tumor transcriptome and immune sequencing. Study-wide results and caveats: IR-seq and RNA-seq agreed better without single-read clonotypes. The CD138-negative fraction was mixed bone marrow immune cells, not pure T cells.

V was shortened by 7 bases and J by 6 bases, with 10 bases between the two germline ends. Germline V gene lookup returns CDR1 DFQATT and CDR2 SNEGSKA (reference sequence). CDR3 length: 11 amino acids. The library was built from about 0.4 ug RNA with molecular barcoded adaptors for alpha/delta and beta/gamma chains. Each CDR3 protein gets one entry after TCRdb re-called the reads with MiXCR. The sample lists tens of thousands of distinct CDR3 sequences, approximately 12% occurring once. Sample share makes this clonotype medium-sized. Its antigen is not identified. The specimen was a population of CD138-negative cells sorted from bone marrow. This clonotype was obtained from a donor over 35 with multiple myeloma. The V call is TRBV20-1, the J call TRBJ2-1, with D possibly matching TRBD2 (6 bases). The chain's CDR3 is CSVPGLNEQFF. As DNA, the CDR3 is TGCAGTGTTCCGGGACTCAATGAGCAGTTCTTC.